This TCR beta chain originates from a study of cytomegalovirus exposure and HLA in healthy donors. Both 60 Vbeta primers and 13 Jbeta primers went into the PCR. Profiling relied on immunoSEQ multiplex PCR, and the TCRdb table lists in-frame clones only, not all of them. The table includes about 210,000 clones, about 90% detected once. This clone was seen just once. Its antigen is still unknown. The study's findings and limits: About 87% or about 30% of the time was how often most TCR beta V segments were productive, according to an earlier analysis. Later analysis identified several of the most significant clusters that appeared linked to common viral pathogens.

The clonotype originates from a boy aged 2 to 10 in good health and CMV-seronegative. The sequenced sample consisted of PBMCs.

DNA for the CDR3: TGTGCCAGCTCCGACAGGGGGACCTCCTACGAGCAGTACTTC. Protein product: CASSDRGTSYEQYF. The chain uses TRBV6-1 and TRBJ2-7, with 9 bases fitting TRBD1. CDR3 length equals 14 residues. CDR1 MNHNS and CDR2 SASEGT come from the germline V gene. V dropped 8 bases and J dropped 0; count of bases not matched to a gene: 5.